The entry below describes one TCR beta chain. CD45RO-negative, CCR7-selected cells formed the naive CD8 fraction, which excluded terminally differentiated effector memory CD45RA+ cells. Germline CDR1 is SEHNR and CDR2 is FQNEAQ (reference sequence). The CDR3 runs to 13 residues. The sample comes from a study of shared clonotypes between healthy human individuals. The assay was immunoSEQ multiplex PCR, and TCRdb's table has in-frame clones only and misses some. Among around 610,000 clones listed, approximately 96% were seen once. Sequencing used naive CD8+ T cells sorted from blood. The chain links TRBV7-9 to TRBJ2-5; D uncertain. The J call may not be correct, given that the DNA end is closer to TRBJ2-7. The sequence was collected from a woman aged 25-40 years in good health. CDR3 sequence: CASGNSSSYEQYF. In nucleotides, the CDR3 is TGTGCCAGCGGGAACTCGAGCTCCTACGAGCAGTACTTC.